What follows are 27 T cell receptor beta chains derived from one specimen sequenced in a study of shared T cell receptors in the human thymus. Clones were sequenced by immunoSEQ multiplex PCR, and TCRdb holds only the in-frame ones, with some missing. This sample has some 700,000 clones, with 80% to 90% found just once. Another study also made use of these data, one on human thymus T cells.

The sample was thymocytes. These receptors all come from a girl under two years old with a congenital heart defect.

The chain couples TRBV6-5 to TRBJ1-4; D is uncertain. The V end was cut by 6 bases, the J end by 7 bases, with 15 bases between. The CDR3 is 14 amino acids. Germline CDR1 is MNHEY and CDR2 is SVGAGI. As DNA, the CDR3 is TGTGCCAGCAGCCCCTCACAGAGTACTGAAAAACTGTTTTTT. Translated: CASSPSQSTEKLFF.

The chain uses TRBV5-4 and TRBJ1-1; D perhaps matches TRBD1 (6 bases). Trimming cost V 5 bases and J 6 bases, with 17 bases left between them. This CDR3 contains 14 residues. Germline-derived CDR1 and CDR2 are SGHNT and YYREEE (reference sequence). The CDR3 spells CASRRDTVVAEAFF. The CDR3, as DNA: TGTGCCAGCAGACGGGACACCGTGGTCGCTGAAGCTTTCTTT.

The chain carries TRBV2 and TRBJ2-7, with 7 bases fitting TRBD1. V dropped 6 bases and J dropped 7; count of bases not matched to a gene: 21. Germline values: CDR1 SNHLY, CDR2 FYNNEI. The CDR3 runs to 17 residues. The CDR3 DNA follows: TGTGCCAGCAGCTACGACAGGGTAATAGGTTCTTGGGAAGAGCAGTACTTC. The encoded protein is CASSYDRVIGSWEEQYF.

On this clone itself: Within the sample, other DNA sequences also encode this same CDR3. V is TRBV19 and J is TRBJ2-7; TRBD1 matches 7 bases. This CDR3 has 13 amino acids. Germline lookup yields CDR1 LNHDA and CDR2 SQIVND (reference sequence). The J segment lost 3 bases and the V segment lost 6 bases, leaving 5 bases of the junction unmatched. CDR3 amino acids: CASSPDRDYEQYF. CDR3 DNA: TGTGCCAGTAGCCCTGACAGGGACTACGAGCAGTACTTC.

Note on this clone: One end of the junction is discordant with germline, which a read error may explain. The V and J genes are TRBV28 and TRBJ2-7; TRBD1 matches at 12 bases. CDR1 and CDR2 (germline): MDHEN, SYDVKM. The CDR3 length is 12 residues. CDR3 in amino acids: CASSLGDRGRDF. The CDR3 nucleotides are TGTGCCAGCAGTCTCGGGGACAGGGGGCGCGACTTC.

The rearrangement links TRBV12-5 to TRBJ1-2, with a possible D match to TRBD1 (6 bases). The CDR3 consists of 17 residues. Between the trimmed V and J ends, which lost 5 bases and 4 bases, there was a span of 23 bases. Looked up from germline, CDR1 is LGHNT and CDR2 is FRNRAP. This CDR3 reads CASGLEGGTPGGYGYTF. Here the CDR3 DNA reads TGTGCTAGTGGTCTTGAAGGGGGGACTCCGGGAGGCTATGGCTACACCTTC.

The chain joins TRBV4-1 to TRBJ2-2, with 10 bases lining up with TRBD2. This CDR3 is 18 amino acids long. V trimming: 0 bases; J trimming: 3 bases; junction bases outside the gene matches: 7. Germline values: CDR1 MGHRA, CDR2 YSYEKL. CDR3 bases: TGCGCCAGCAGCCAAGAGATAGGGCTAGCGGGGGACACCGGGGAGCTGTTTTTT. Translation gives CASSQEIGLAGDTGELFF.

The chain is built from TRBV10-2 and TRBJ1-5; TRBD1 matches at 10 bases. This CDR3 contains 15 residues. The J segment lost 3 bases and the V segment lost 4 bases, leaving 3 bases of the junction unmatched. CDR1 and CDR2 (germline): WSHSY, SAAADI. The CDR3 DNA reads TGCGCCAGCAGTGTTGGACAGGGGGTCAATCAGCCCCAGCATTTT. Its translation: CASSVGQGVNQPQHF.

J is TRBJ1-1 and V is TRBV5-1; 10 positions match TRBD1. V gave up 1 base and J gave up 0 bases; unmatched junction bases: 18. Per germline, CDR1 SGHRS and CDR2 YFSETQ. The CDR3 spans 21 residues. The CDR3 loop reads CASSLLIITDRGLKMNTEAFF. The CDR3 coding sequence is TGCGCCAGCAGCTTGTTGATTATCACAGACAGGGGGCTCAAGATGAACACTGAAGCTTTCTTT.

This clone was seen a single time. CDR3 bases: TGTGCCAGCAAGCGTCCCCCCTACGAGCAGTACTTC. Encoded protein: CASKRPPYEQYF. The chain joins TRBV6-1 to TRBJ2-7; no firm D call. Trimming removed 7 bases from V and 2 bases from J, with 9 bases in between. Germline CDR1 is MNHNS and CDR2 is SASEGT. This CDR3 contains 12 residues.

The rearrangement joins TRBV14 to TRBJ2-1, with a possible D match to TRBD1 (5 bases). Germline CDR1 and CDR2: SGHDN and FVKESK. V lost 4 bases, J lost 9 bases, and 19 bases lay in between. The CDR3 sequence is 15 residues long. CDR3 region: CASSLRRERLGEQFF. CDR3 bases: TGTGCCAGCAGCCTGCGCAGGGAACGTTTAGGTGAGCAGTTCTTC. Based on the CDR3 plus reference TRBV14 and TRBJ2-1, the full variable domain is EAGVTQFPSHSVIEKGQTVTLRCDPISGHDNLYWYRRVMGKEIKFLLHFVKESKQDESGMPNNRFLAERTGGTYSTLKVQPAELEDSGVYFCASSLRRERLGEQFFGPGTRLTVL.

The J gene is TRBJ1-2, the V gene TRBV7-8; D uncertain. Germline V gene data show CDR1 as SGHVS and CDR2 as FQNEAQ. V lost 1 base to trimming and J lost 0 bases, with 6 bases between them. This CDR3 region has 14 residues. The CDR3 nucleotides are TGTGCCAGCAGCTTAGTGGCAGCTAACTATGGCTACACCTTC. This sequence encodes CASSLVAANYGYTF.

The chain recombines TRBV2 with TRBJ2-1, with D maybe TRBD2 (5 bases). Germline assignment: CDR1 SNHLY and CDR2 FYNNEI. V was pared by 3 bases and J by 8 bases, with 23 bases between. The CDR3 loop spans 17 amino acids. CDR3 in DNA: TGTGCCAGCAGTGATGGTTCCGGGGAGCAATTCATCGATGAGCAGTTCTTC. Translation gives CASSDGSGEQFIDEQFF. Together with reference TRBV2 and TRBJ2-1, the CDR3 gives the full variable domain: EPEVTQTPSHQVTQMGQEVILRCVPISNHLYFYWYRQILGQKVEFLVSFYNNEISEKSEIFDDQFSVERPDGSNFTLKIRSTKLEDSAMYFCASSDGSGEQFIDEQFFGPGTRLTVL.

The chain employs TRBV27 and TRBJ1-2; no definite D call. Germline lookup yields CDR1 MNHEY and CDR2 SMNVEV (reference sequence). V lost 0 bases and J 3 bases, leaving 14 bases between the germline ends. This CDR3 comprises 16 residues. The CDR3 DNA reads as TGTGCCAGCAGTTTATCGTTAGACCTAGTCGACTATGGCTACACCTTC. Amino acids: CASSLSLDLVDYGYTF.

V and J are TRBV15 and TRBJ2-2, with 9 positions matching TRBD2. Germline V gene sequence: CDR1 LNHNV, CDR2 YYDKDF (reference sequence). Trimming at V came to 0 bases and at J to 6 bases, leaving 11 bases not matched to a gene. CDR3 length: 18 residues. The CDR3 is CATSRDPGAGGRPGELFF. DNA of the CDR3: TGTGCCACCAGCAGAGATCCTGGGGCGGGGGGGCGCCCCGGGGAGCTGTTTTTT. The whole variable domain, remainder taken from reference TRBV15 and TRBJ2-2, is DAMVIQNPRYQVTQFGKPVTLSCSQTLNHNVMYWYQQKSSQAPKLLFHYYDKDFNNEADTPDNFQSRRPNTSFCFLDIRSPGLGDTAMYLCATSRDPGAGGRPGELFFGEGSRLTVL.

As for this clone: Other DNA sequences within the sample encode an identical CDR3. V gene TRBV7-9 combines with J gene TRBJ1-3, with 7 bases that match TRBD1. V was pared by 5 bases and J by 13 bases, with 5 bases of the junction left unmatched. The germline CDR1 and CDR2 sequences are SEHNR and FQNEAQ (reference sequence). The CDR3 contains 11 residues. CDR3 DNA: TGTGCCAGCAGCAACCGGGACAGAATATATTTT. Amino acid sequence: CASSNRDRIYF.

CDR3 region: CASSPVRGGAFF. In nucleotides, the CDR3 is TGTGCCAGCAGTCCCGTAAGGGGAGGAGCTTTCTTT. This chain uses TRBV6-5 with TRBJ1-1; tentative D call: TRBD1 (5 bases). Germline values: CDR1 MNHEY, CDR2 SVGAGI. This CDR3 has 12 residues. V gave up 5 bases and J gave up 10 bases, with 14 bases separating them.

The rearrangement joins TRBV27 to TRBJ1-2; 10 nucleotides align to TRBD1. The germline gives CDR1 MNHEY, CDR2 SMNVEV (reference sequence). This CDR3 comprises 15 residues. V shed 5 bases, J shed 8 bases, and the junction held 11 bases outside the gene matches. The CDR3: CASSPKDRGFSGYTF. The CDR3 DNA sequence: TGTGCCAGCAGTCCGAAGGACAGGGGGTTCTCCGGCTACACCTTC.

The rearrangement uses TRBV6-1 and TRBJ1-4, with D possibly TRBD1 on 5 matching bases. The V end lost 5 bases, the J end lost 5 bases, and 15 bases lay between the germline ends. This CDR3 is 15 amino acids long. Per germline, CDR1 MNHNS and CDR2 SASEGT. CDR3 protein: CASSFYPGFNEKLFF. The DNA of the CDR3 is TGTGCCAGCAGTTTTTATCCAGGGTTCAATGAAAAACTGTTTTTT.

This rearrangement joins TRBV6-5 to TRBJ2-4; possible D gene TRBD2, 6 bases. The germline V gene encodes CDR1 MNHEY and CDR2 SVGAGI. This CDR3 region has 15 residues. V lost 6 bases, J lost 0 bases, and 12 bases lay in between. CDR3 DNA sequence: TGTGCCAGCAGATCCGGGGGTTCAGCCAAAAACATTCAGTACTTC. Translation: CASRSGGSAKNIQYF.

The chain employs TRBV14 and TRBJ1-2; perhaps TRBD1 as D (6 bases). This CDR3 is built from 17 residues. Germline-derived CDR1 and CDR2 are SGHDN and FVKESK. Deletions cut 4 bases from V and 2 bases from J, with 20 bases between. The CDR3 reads CASSPEGQSGGNYGYTF. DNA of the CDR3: TGTGCCAGCAGCCCAGAAGGACAGTCGGGTGGAAACTATGGCTACACCTTC.

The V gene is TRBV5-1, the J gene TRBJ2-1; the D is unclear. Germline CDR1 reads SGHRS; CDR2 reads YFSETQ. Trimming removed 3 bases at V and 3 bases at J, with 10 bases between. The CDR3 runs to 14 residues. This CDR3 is CASSSLMNYNEQFF. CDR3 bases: TGCGCCAGCAGCTCCCTAATGAACTACAATGAGCAGTTCTTC.

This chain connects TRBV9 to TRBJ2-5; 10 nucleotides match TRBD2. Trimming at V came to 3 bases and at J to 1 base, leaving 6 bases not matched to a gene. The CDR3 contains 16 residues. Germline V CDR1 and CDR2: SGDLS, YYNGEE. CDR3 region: CASSEGASGGQETQYF. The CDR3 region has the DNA TGTGCCAGCAGCGAGGGGGCTAGCGGGGGCCAAGAGACCCAGTACTTC.

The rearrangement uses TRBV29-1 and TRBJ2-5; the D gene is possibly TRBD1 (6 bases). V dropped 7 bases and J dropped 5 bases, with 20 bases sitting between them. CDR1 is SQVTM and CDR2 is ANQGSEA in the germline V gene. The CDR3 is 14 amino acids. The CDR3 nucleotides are TGCAGCGCCCAACCGACAGGCAAGGGGGAGACCCAGTACTTC. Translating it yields CSAQPTGKGETQYF.

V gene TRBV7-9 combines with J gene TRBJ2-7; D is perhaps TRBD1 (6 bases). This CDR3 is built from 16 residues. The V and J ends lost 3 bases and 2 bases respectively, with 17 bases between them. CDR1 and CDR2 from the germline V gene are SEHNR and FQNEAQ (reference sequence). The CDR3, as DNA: TGTGCCAGCAGCTTGGGGGATCCGGACAGTACCTACGAGCAGTACTTC. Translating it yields CASSLGDPDSTYEQYF.

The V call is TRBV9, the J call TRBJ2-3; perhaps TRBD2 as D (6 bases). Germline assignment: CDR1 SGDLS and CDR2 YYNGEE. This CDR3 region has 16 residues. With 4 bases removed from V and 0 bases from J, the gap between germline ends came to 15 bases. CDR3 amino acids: CASSKRGWASTDTQYF. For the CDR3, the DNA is TGTGCCAGCAGCAAACGGGGGTGGGCTAGCACAGATACGCAGTATTTT.

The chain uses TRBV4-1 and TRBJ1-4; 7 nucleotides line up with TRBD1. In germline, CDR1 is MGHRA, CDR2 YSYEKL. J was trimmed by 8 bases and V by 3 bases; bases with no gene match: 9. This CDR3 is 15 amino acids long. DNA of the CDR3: TGCGCCAGCAGCCACGACGACAGGGTCGACGAAAAACTGTTTTTT. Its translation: CASSHDDRVDEKLFF.